This T cell receptor beta chain is from a study of control samples from healthy donors and cancer patients (TCRdb year 2020). Library preparation used the immunoSEQ multiplex PCR assay. In TCRdb, the immuneACCESS table is reduced to in-frame sequences with V and J assigned. These tables do not hold every clone; where another copy was compared, an unresolved V gene accounts for under half, and the others remain unexplained. The sample table lists 50,000 to 70,000 clones, roughly 88% of them with a count of one. The ten largest clones capture roughly 3.8% of the sample. About this clone: Which antigen it targets is not known. A read error may produce the germline difference seen at one junction end.

CDR1 SGHRS and CDR2 YFSETQ were looked up in the germline V gene. From cysteine to phenylalanine, the CDR3 is 18 amino acids long. Only the CDR3 DNA is retained, 54 bases long and in frame from the first base. The specimen sequenced was blood. In this chain, TRBV5-1 is recombined with TRBJ2-1, with 12 junctional bases fitting TRBD2. The TCR comes from a man aged 50 to 60 in good health. The CDR3 protein: CASSLALAGGSVYNEQLF. DNA sequence: TGCGCCAGCAGCTTGGCTCTAGCGGGAGGGTCCGTTTACAATGAGCAGCTCTTC.